The rows below give T cell receptor beta chains drawn from one sample of a study of blood T cell repertoires in COVID-19. Assay used: immunoSEQ multiplex PCR; TCRdb lists only in-frame clones, some missing. The sample carries roughly 260,000 clones, roughly nine tenths recorded once. The sequenced sample consisted of PBMCs or T cells enriched from blood (not recorded which). These receptors were taken from a human donor in a cohort exposed to, infected with or recovered from COVID-19 (not recorded which). The donor label of this sample is uncertain. The CDR3 runs from the conserved cysteine through the conserved F or W. D genes are given only for firm matches. The size of a clone is reported for some rows only, either as once, few or many, or as a class for expanded clones.

TRBD1	.	TRBV6-5	TRBJ1-1	13	CASWTGRWTEAFF	TGTGCCAGCTGGACAGGGCGATGGACTGAAGCTTTCTTT
TRBD1	.	TRBV18	TRBJ1-1	15	CASSPGDRAITEAFF	TGTGCCAGCTCACCCGGGGACAGGGCCATCACTGAAGCTTTCTTT
.	.	TRBV12-5	TRBJ1-5	15	CASGPPGESNQPQHF	TGTGCTAGTGGTCCCCCCGGGGAAAGTAATCAGCCCCAGCATTTT
.	.	TRBV27	TRBJ1-6	12	CASSFGGSPLHF	TGTGCCAGCAGTTTCGGGGGTTCACCCCTCCACTTT
TRBD1	.	TRBV10-3	TRBJ1-4	16	CAIQGQAMPHNEKLFF	TGTGCCATCCAGGGACAGGCCATGCCCCATAATGAAAAACTGTTTTTT
.	.	TRBV29-1	TRBJ2-4	14	CSVGEGGAKNIQYF	TGCAGCGTTGGGGAGGGGGGAGCCAAAAACATTCAGTACTTC
.	.	TRBV7-9	TRBJ2-1	14	CASSTQGPYNEQFF	TGTGCCAGCAGCACACAGGGACCCTACAATGAGCAGTTCTTC
.	.	TRBV30	TRBJ1-5	13	CAWSAQGGQPQHF	TGTGCCTGGAGCGCACAGGGTGGTCAGCCCCAGCATTTT
.	.	TRBV19	TRBJ1-1	11	CASSITHEAFF	TGTGCCAGTAGTATTACACATGAAGCTTTCTTT
TRBD1	once	TRBV5-1	TRBJ1-6	18	CASSLRQGKGSYNSPLHF	TGCGCCAGCAGCTTGCGACAGGGGAAGGGTTCTTATAATTCACCCCTCCACTTT
TRBD2	.	TRBV2	TRBJ2-5	14	CASSATSAQETQYF	TGTGCCAGCAGTGCAACTAGCGCTCAAGAGACCCAGTACTTC
TRBD1	.	TRBV6-2/TRBV6-3	TRBJ1-1	15	CASSSYGTGTTEAFF	TGTGCCAGCAGTTCTTACGGGACAGGGACCACTGAAGCTTTCTTT
.	.	TRBV25-1	TRBJ2-7	13	CASSEYPGFEQYF	TGTGCCAGCAGTGAATATCCCGGGTTCGAGCAGTACTTC
.	.	TRBV5-6	TRBJ1-1	15	CASSLSWGKDTEAFF	TGTGCCAGCAGCTTGTCATGGGGCAAGGACACTGAAGCTTTCTTT
TRBD1	.	TRBV10-3	TRBJ1-6	14	CAISPGTEGSPLHF	TGTGCCATCAGTCCGGGGACAGAGGGTTCACCCCTCCACTTT
.	.	TRBV5-1	TRBJ1-6	15	CASSFSSGKNSPLHF	TGCGCCAGCAGCTTTTCTTCAGGAAAAAATTCACCCCTCCACTTT
.	.	TRBV18	TRBJ1-2	13	CASSPAGPYGYTF	TGTGCCAGCTCACCTGCAGGTCCCTATGGCTACACCTTC
TRBD1	.	TRBV13	TRBJ1-1	17	CASSRTGRVGPNTEAFF	TGTGCCAGCAGCCGGACAGGGAGGGTGGGGCCGAACACTGAAGCTTTCTTT
.	once	TRBV5-6	TRBJ2-7	16	CASSLEEGRLAYEQYF	TGTGCCAGCAGCTTGGAGGAGGGCCGCCTGGCCTACGAGCAGTACTTC
.	.	TRBV2	TRBJ2-4	18	CASSPAPPDIWAKNIQYF	TGTGCCAGCAGCCCCGCCCCACCTGACATCTGGGCCAAAAACATTCAGTACTTC
.	.	TRBV4-1	TRBJ2-1	15	CASSQVVLVGNEQFF	TGCGCCAGCAGCCAAGTCGTACTCGTCGGCAATGAGCAGTTCTTC
.	.	TRBV14	TRBJ1-4	15	CASSNSAGTNEKLFF	TGTGCCAGCAGCAATTCGGCGGGGACTAATGAAAAACTGTTTTTT
.	.	TRBV30	TRBJ2-7	13	CAWSPGHLYEQYF	TGTGCCTGGTCACCGGGACATCTTTACGAGCAGTACTTC
TRBD1	.	TRBV29-1	TRBJ1-2	15	CSVDFGFGTEYGYTF	TGCAGCGTGGATTTCGGTTTCGGGACAGAATATGGCTACACCTTC
TRBD1	once	TRBV4-3	TRBJ1-2	16	CASSQERRQGPFGYTF	TGCGCCAGCAGCCAAGAGCGAAGACAGGGGCCGTTCGGGTACACCTTC
.	.	TRBV10-2	TRBJ1-5	15	CASSVATGRNQPQHF	TGCGCCAGCAGTGTCGCGACAGGCCGAAATCAGCCCCAGCATTTT
TRBD1	once	TRBV7-9	TRBJ2-2	14	CASSLDRGRGELFF	TGTGCCAGCAGCTTGGACAGGGGGCGAGGGGAGCTGTTTTTT
TRBD1	.	TRBV19	TRBJ1-3	19	CASSIIDRVTRGSGNTIYF	TGTGCCAGTAGTATTATTGACAGGGTAACGAGGGGCTCTGGAAACACCATATATTTT
.	.	TRBV7-9	TRBJ2-7	14	CASSLESPAGEQYF	TGTGCCAGCAGCTTAGAGTCTCCCGCGGGGGAGCAGTACTTC
TRBD1	.	TRBV4-3	TRBJ2-2	17	CASSQGTGGHNTGELFF	TGCGCCAGCAGCCAAGGGACAGGGGGTCATAACACCGGGGAGCTGTTTTTT
TRBD2	.	TRBV6-2/TRBV6-3	TRBJ2-7	14	CASSQGTGGYEQYF	TGTGCCAGCAGCCAAGGGACCGGGGGGTACGAGCAGTACTTC
.	.	TRBV6-2/TRBV6-3	TRBJ1-2	14	CASSPYSGAYGYTF	TGTGCCAGCAGTCCCTATTCAGGGGCCTATGGCTACACCTTC
.	few	TRBV6-2/TRBV6-3	TRBJ2-2	13	CASSYQTAGELFF	TGTGCCAGCAGTTACCAAACAGCCGGGGAGCTGTTTTTT
.	.	TRBV6-5	TRBJ1-2	16	CASSYSSTGIDYGYTF	TGTGCCAGCAGTTACTCTTCAACAGGGATCGACTATGGCTACACCTTC
TRBD1	.	TRBV2	TRBJ1-1	14	CASSGTGWNTEAFF	TGTGCCAGCAGCGGGACAGGTTGGAACACTGAAGCTTTCTTT
.	.	TRBV3-1/TRBV3-2	TRBJ1-3	15	CASSQAAATGNTIYF	TGTGCCAGCAGCCAAGCGGCGGCTACTGGAAACACCATATATTTT
TRBD1	.	TRBV5-1	TRBJ1-3	15	CASSPDRGVGNTIYF	TGCGCCAGCAGCCCCGACAGGGGGGTTGGAAACACCATATATTTT
.	.	TRBV5-1	TRBJ2-2	12	CASSFRGGELFF	TGCGCCAGCAGCTTTCGGGGCGGGGAGCTGTTTTTT
.	.	TRBV19	TRBJ2-2	12	CASSPRGGELFF	TGTGCCAGTAGTCCCCGGGGCGGGGAGCTGTTTTTT
.	.	TRBV5-1	TRBJ1-2	14	CASSLDRSGYGYTF	TGCGCCAGCAGCTTGGACAGGAGCGGGTATGGCTACACCTTC
.	.	TRBV2	TRBJ1-1	13	CASSRVPNTEAFF	TGTGCCAGCTCCAGGGTCCCGAACACTGAAGCTTTCTTT
.	once	TRBV7-9	TRBJ2-5	13	CASSFRLKETQYF	TGTGCCAGCAGCTTTAGACTGAAAGAGACCCAGTACTTC
TRBD1	.	TRBV7-2	TRBJ1-1	13	CASSSMDRGKAFF	TGTGCCAGCAGCTCAATGGACAGGGGAAAAGCTTTCTTT
TRBD2	.	TRBV6-4	TRBJ2-2	15	CASSESGGDTGELFF	TGTGCCAGCAGTGAAAGCGGGGGGGACACCGGGGAGCTGTTTTTT
TRBD2	.	TRBV7-8	TRBJ2-3	18	CASVGGRWLAGSTDTQYF	TGTGCCAGCGTAGGGGGGCGGTGGCTAGCGGGTAGCACAGATACGCAGTATTTT
.	.	TRBV4-1	TRBJ1-1	14	CASSQDSNGREAFF	TGCGCCAGCAGCCAAGATTCAAATGGCAGGGAAGCTTTCTTT
.	.	TRBV4-2	TRBJ1-6	16	CASSQPLRSYNSPLHF	TGTGCCAGCAGCCAACCCTTGAGGTCCTATAATTCACCCCTCCACTTT
.	.	TRBV5-1	TRBJ2-1	16	CASSLASHSDYNEQFF	TGCGCCAGCAGCTTGGCCTCTCACAGTGACTACAATGAGCAGTTCTTC
.	.	TRBV5-1	TRBJ1-4	13	CASAVDSWEKLFF	TGCGCCAGCGCGGTGGACAGTTGGGAAAAACTGTTTTTT
.	.	TRBV4-3	TRBJ2-7	14	CASSQGRGDYEQYF	TGCGCCAGCAGCCAAGGTAGGGGTGACTACGAGCAGTACTTC
.	.	TRBV5-1	TRBJ2-1	16	CASRDQGRKAYNEQFF	TGCGCCAGCAGAGACCAGGGGCGCAAGGCTTACAATGAGCAGTTCTTC
TRBD2	.	TRBV3-1/TRBV3-2	TRBJ2-7	18	CASSQDRRAGGLSYEQYF	TGTGCCAGCAGCCAAGATCGGAGAGCGGGGGGACTTTCCTACGAGCAGTACTTC
.	few	TRBV19	TRBJ1-5	15	CASSRGSGVGQPQHF	TGTGCCAGTTCGAGAGGGTCAGGGGTTGGACAGCCCCAGCATTTT
.	.	TRBV3-1/TRBV3-2	TRBJ1-3	16	CASSQVGGSAGNTIYF	TGTGCCAGCAGCCAAGTGGGGGGAAGTGCTGGAAACACCATATATTTT
TRBD2	.	TRBV7-3	TRBJ2-1	15	CASSLAGGLSYEQFF	TGTGCCAGCAGCTTAGCGGGGGGGCTAAGTTATGAGCAGTTCTTC
TRBD2	.	TRBV29-1	TRBJ2-3	15	CSVEDRGVFTDTQYF	TGCAGCGTTGAAGATCGGGGGGTGTTCACAGATACGCAGTATTTT